A selection of T cell receptor beta chains follows, all from one sample in a study of T cell responses to AZD1222 COVID-19 vaccine. TCRdb's table, derived via immunoSEQ multiplex PCR, lists solely in-frame clones and lacks some. This table has 95,000 to 150,000 clones, more than 80% appearing once. Sequencing was performed on peripheral blood, taken on day 0 of AZD1222 vaccination. The receptors were sampled from an adult in good health. The CDR3 runs from the conserved cysteine through the conserved F or W. The D gene is left open where the match is weak. The size of a clone is reported for some rows only, either as once, few or many, or as a class for expanded clones.

v_gene	abundance	len	j_gene	d_gene	CDR3nt	CDR3aa
TRBV27	-	15	TRBJ2-5	-	TGTGCCAGCAGTTTATCTGGGACACTCCAAGAGACCCAGTACTTC	CASSLSGTLQETQYF
TRBV3-1/TRBV3-2	once	16	TRBJ1-6	-	TGTGCCAGCAGCCAAGCGCCCGGCAGGGATAATTCACCCCTCCACTTT	CASSQAPGRDNSPLHF
TRBV5-6	-	16	TRBJ1-2	-	TGTGCCAGCAGCTTCCTAACCGGTACACAGATCTATGGCTACACCTTC	CASSFLTGTQIYGYTF
TRBV5-4	once	12	TRBJ2-1	TRBD2	TGTGCCAGCAGCTTTAGCGGGAGGGAGCAGTTCTTC	CASSFSGREQFF
TRBV27	-	14	TRBJ1-5	TRBD1	TGTGCCACGGCAGGGGGCTGGAGCAATCAGCCCCAGCATTTT	CATAGGWSNQPQHF
TRBV5-4	-	15	TRBJ2-1	TRBD1	TGTGCCAGCAGCTACGCCGGGGCAGGGGGCAATGAGCAGTTCTTC	CASSYAGAGGNEQFF
TRBV7-7	-	13	TRBJ2-2	-	TGTGCCAGCGGACAAGCGAACACCGGGGAGCTGTTTTTT	CASGQANTGELFF
TRBV6-6	-	12	TRBJ2-5	-	TGTGCCAGCAGTTATGCGGAAGAGACCCAGTACTTC	CASSYAEETQYF
TRBV19	-	11	TRBJ2-7	-	TGTGCTTCTCAAGGGGTCGGGGAGCAGTACTTC	CASQGVGEQYF
TRBV25-1	once	10	TRBJ1-1	-	TGTGCCAGCATGGACACTGAAGCTTTCTTT	CASMDTEAFF
TRBV15	-	14	TRBJ2-1	-	TGTGCCACCAGCAGGGGCAGCTCCTACAATGAGCAGTTCTTC	CATSRGSSYNEQFF
TRBV27	-	19	TRBJ1-3	-	TGTGCCAGCAGTTTACCGAACCCCGTGAAGGGAAACTCTGGAAACACCATATATTTT	CASSLPNPVKGNSGNTIYF
TRBV7-3	once	15	TRBJ1-3	TRBD1	TGTGCCAGCAGCCCTGGGACAGGGGATGGAAACACCATATATTTT	CASSPGTGDGNTIYF
TRBV7-9	few	17	TRBJ1-1	-	TGTGCCAGCAGCTTAGGAGCGGGAAAGGCGGGAAACACTGAAGCTTTCTTT	CASSLGAGKAGNTEAFF
TRBV20-1	once	11	TRBJ2-5	-	TGCGCGTCCGGGGGGCGAGAGACCCAGTACTTC	CASGGRETQYF
TRBV25-1	-	15	TRBJ2-5	TRBD1	TGTGCCAGCAGTCTCATCGGGACAGCCCAAGAGACCCAGTACTTC	CASSLIGTAQETQYF
TRBV5-1	-	15	TRBJ2-1	TRBD2	TGCGCCAGCAGCCCCAGACTAGCGCGCTACAATGAGCAGTTCTTC	CASSPRLARYNEQFF
TRBV3-1/TRBV3-2	-	16	TRBJ2-7	TRBD2	TGTGCCAGCAGCCAAGGGACTAGCGGGGGGGTCTACGAGCAGTACTTC	CASSQGTSGGVYEQYF
TRBV4-2	-	15	TRBJ1-6	TRBD1	TGTGCCAGCAGCCGAAGGACAGGGGCTAATTCACCCCTCCACTTT	CASSRRTGANSPLHF
TRBV7-9	few	15	TRBJ2-5	-	TGTGCCAGCAGCTTAGCGTTCGGGGCTTGGGAGACCCAGTACTTC	CASSLAFGAWETQYF
TRBV11-2	-	13	TRBJ2-1	-	TGTGCCAGCACCCGCGCCTCCTACAATGAGCAGTTCTTC	CASTRASYNEQFF
TRBV3-1/TRBV3-2	-	12	TRBJ2-3	-	TGTGCCAGCAGCCCCCAGGCAGATACGCAGTATTTT	CASSPQADTQYF
TRBV10-3	-	13	TRBJ1-1	-	TGTGCCAGCAGTTTCACATGGGACACTGAAGCTTTCTTT	CASSFTWDTEAFF
TRBV28	few	16	TRBJ1-6	TRBD1	TGTGCCAGCAGTTTACACAGGGGGCGCCTGGGTTCACCCCTCCACTTT	CASSLHRGRLGSPLHF
TRBV3-1/TRBV3-2	few	13	TRBJ2-5	-	TGTGCCAGCAGAAGGCACGCCGTGGAGACCCAGTACTTC	CASRRHAVETQYF
TRBV19	-	15	TRBJ1-5	-	TGTGCCAGTAAGAGCCATGAAGGGAGCAATCAGCCCCAGCATTTT	CASKSHEGSNQPQHF
TRBV6-1	-	13	TRBJ2-7	-	TGTGCCAGCAGTGAGTCTCTGGGGCTCGAGCAGTACTTC	CASSESLGLEQYF
TRBV6-5	-	15	TRBJ2-1	-	TGTGCCAGCACCGCACTGGGGGGGCCCACAGATGAGCAGTTCTTC	CASTALGGPTDEQFF
TRBV6-2/TRBV6-3	-	18	TRBJ2-2	TRBD2	TGTGCCAGCAGTCCGATCACTAGCGGGGTGATTGGCACCGGGGAGCTGTTTTTT	CASSPITSGVIGTGELFF
TRBV28	-	12	TRBJ1-5	-	TGTGCCAGCAGTCCCTTAAAGCAGCCCCAGCATTTT	CASSPLKQPQHF
TRBV11-2	-	15	TRBJ2-7	-	TGTGCCAGCAGCTTTATGGATTTCGGCTCCTACGAGCAGTACTTC	CASSFMDFGSYEQYF
TRBV9	-	17	TRBJ1-1	-	TGTGCCAGCAGCGTAGGGGGATGGGAACGGACGGACACTGAAGCTTTCTTT	CASSVGGWERTDTEAFF
TRBV2	-	11	TRBJ1-1	-	TGTGCCAGCAAGGACAGACCGGGGGCTTTCTTT	CASKDRPGAFF
TRBV25-1	-	12	TRBJ2-3	-	TGTGCCAGCAGTGAGGGGGAGGTGGCGCAGTATTTT	CASSEGEVAQYF
TRBV2	once	14	TRBJ1-5	-	TGTGCCAGCAGTGAAGCGAGCGACAATCAGCCCCAGCATTTT	CASSEASDNQPQHF
TRBV28	-	12	TRBJ1-2	-	TGTGCCAGCAAATCTTTACGTTATGGCTACACCTTC	CASKSLRYGYTF
TRBV7-2	once	14	TRBJ1-2	-	TGTGCCAGCAGCCAAGGGCCTGTAGGCTATGGCTACACCTTC	CASSQGPVGYGYTF
TRBV24-1	once	14	TRBJ2-7	TRBD2	TGTGCCACCAAAAAGCGGGGGGAGTACTACGAGCAGTACTTC	CATKKRGEYYEQYF
TRBV27	-	14	TRBJ2-1	-	TGTGCCAGCAGTTGGACGGGGAACTACAATGAGCAGTTCTTC	CASSWTGNYNEQFF
TRBV6-5	-	14	TRBJ1-2	-	TGTGCCAGCAGTCGCGCCCAGGGGATCTATGGCTACACCTTC	CASSRAQGIYGYTF
TRBV15	-	15	TRBJ1-2	-	TGTGCCACCAGCAGAGATAGAGGACAGCACTATGGCTACACCTTC	CATSRDRGQHYGYTF
TRBV19	-	16	TRBJ2-1	TRBD2	TGTGCCAGTAGGGATAGAGCTAGCGGGGGGGCCGCACGGCAGTTCTTC	CASRDRASGGAARQFF
TRBV7-9	many	11	TRBJ1-4	TRBD1	TGTGCCAGCGAAACAGGGGGAAAACTGTTTTTT	CASETGGKLFF
TRBV27	once	16	TRBJ2-2	-	TGTGCCAGCACCCCATTTAACCCCTTGAATGGTGGGGAGCTGTTTTTT	CASTPFNPLNGGELFF
TRBV15	-	12	TRBJ1-1	-	TGTGCCACCAGCGAAACGACAGCTGAAGCTTTCTTT	CATSETTAEAFF
TRBV19	-	14	TRBJ2-2	-	TGTGCCAGTAGTAACGGCGGGGTGGCCGGGGAGCTGTTTTTT	CASSNGGVAGELFF
TRBV16	-	12	TRBJ1-1	-	TGTGCCAGCAGCCAAAACACGGGGGAAGCTTTCTTT	CASSQNTGEAFF
TRBV5-1	-	15	TRBJ1-5	TRBD1	TGCGCCAGCAGCCCCGGACAGGAGGGCAATCAGCCCCAGCATTTT	CASSPGQEGNQPQHF
TRBV7-2	-	14	TRBJ2-3	-	TGTGCCAGCAGCTTAGCGGGAGGACTAGATACGCAGTATTTT	CASSLAGGLDTQYF
TRBV11-2	-	16	TRBJ2-7	TRBD2	TGTGCCAGCAGCTTAATGACTAGCGGGAGTAATTACGAGCAGTACTTC	CASSLMTSGSNYEQYF
TRBV4-1	-	15	TRBJ1-6	TRBD1	TGCGCCAGCAGCCAATATGACAGGGCTAATTCACCCCTCCACTTT	CASSQYDRANSPLHF
TRBV28	-	16	TRBJ2-3	TRBD1	TGTGCCAGCAGGGCGACAGGGGCGTGGAGCACAGATACGCAGTATTTT	CASRATGAWSTDTQYF
TRBV7-9	-	18	TRBJ2-2	TRBD1	TGTGCCAGCAGCCCCATCAGGGGGCGTACTCCGAACACCGGGGAGCTGTTTTTT	CASSPIRGRTPNTGELFF
TRBV29-1	-	13	TRBJ1-2	-	TGCAGCGCTAGGAGCTCCGGGGGCTATGGCTACACCTTC	CSARSSGGYGYTF
TRBV4-1	-	22	TRBJ2-7	TRBD2	TGCGCCAGCAGCCAAACACGGAGAGGCTCCGGACTAGCGGGAGGGCCTGAATACGAGCAGTACTTC	CASSQTRRGSGLAGGPEYEQYF
TRBV5-1	-	14	TRBJ2-7	TRBD1	TGCGCCAGCAGCGTCACACAGGGGGAGGACGAGCAGTACTTC	CASSVTQGEDEQYF
TRBV27	-	13	TRBJ1-3	-	TGTGCCAGCAGCATCTCCTCTGGAAACACCATATATTTT	CASSISSGNTIYF